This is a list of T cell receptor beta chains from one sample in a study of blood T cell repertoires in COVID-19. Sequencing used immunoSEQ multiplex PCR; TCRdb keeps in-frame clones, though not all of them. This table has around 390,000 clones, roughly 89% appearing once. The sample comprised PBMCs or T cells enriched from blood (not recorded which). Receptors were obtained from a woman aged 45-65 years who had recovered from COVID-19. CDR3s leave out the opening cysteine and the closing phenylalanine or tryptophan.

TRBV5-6,ASSFRNTIY
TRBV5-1,ASSWKGTGAGELF
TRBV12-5,ASGLVQGYSYEQY
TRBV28,GSGTSGGLLRETQY
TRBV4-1,ASSVSLRGNYGYT
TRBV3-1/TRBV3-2,ASSPRRGGLIVETQY
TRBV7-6,ASSLGGGNTEAF
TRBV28,ASSLRGYSEKLF
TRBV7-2,ASSPGTGGSYEQY
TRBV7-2,ASSKPPAGVGNSPLH
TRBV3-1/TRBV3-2,ASRDDSARGNTIY
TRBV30,AWSVLSTGELF
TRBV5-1,ASSLDGTGTGRSNYGYT
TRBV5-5,ASSLVWDSSYEQY
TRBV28,ASNFGQGVSSNQPQH
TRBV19,ASSIVFGRPYQPQH
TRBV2,ASRLAGDTGELF
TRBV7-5,ARSPAGGEVDEAF
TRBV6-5,ASIEWGQPYEQY
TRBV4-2,ASRKESMNTEAF
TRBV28,ASRPSISGIAEAF
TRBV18,ASSLAIGETEAF
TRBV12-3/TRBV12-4,ASSPEFNTIY
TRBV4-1,ASSQGQGGQPQH
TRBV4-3,ASSQPASGGAVNEQF
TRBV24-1,ATSVRGEQF
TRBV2,ASRLQGNNGYT
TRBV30,AWSALPDRSNGYT
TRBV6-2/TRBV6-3,ASSPRTSGGVFPYEQY
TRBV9,ASSVGFGNQPQH
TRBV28,ASTSGGPGNTIY
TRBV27,ASSFVANGYEQY
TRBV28,ASSTEQRGNLLGYT
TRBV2,ASRSPPFSGTDSYEQY
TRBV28,ASSPGSPQETQY
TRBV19,ASLPRGQGVTEAF
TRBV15,ATSRTADRYGYT
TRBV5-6,ASSTGGWTNEQF
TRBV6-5,ASLGLGYSGNTIY
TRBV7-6,ASSLATGIRETQY
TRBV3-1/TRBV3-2,ASSQDSLTQY
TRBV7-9,ASSNTDYVQETQY
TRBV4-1,ASSVDRNYEQY
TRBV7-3,ASSLSSGQTEAF
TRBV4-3,ASSQVILGSTGELF
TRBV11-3,ASSLRENTEAF
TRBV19,ASSIAEWWH
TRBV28,ASTLSYTGNEQF
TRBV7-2,ASSLVSDTEAF
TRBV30,AWSVFRQAEQY
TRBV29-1,SVGPLGGGNNEQF
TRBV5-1,ASSAQGAHTEAF
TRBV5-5,ASSPDPWTGRNTIY
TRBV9,ASSVPTSEVGDTQY